The next 14 T cell receptor beta chains were all read from a single sample in a study of regulatory T cells in long-lasting Graves disease. Time point reported: persistent/refractory GD, antithyroid drugs over 5 years with positive TRAb. PBMCs provided the RNA from which the TCR library was made. Building of the TCR beta libraries involved iRepertoire HTBI primers and Arm-PCR of CDR3 regions. TCRdb fed the multiplex PCR reads into MiXCR, producing one record per CDR3 protein. The sample gives 400,000 or so distinct CDR3 sequences, roughly a quarter of which show up once; about a quarter is in the top ten. Sequencing was performed on peripheral blood mononuclear cells (PBMCs), taken when the disease was refractory, from a patient treated with antithyroid drugs. These receptors were obtained from a female donor with Graves disease.

This clonotype was counted many times. The chain joins TRBV6-9 to TRBJ1-2; 11 bases line up with TRBD1. Germline V lookup: CDR1 MNHGY, CDR2 SVAAGI. With 4 bases clipped from V and 4 bases from J, the junction kept 5 bases outside the gene matches. The CDR3 covers 15 residues. CDR3 sequence (DNA): TGTGCCAGCAGTTTCGGACAGGGGGCTGGCTATGGCTACACCTTC. Protein product: CASSFGQGAGYGYTF.

In this sample, this clonotype turned up a few times. The chain combines TRBV6-1 with TRBJ1-5, with 9 nucleotides matching TRBD1. This CDR3 spans 15 amino acids. Germline V gene lookup returns CDR1 MNHNS and CDR2 SASEGT. J gave up 7 bases and V 6 bases, and 10 bases lay outside the gene matches. The CDR3, as DNA: TGTGCCAGCAGGTCCGAGGGGACAGGGCAACAGCCCCAGCATTTT. It specifies CASRSEGTGQQPQHF.

This clonotype was observed at least ten times. The chain links TRBV2 to TRBJ2-1, with TRBD1 identical over 11 bases. Germline V gene lookup returns CDR1 SNHLY and CDR2 FYNNEI. The CDR3 covers 16 residues. Trimming took 7 bases from V and 9 from J; bases not matched to a gene: 14. The CDR3 nucleotides read TGTGCCAGCACCGCGTCCGCCGGGACAGGGGGAACTGAGCAGTTCTTC. It is translated as CASTASAGTGGTEQFF.

This clonotype was seen at least ten times. The chain couples TRBV20-1 to TRBJ2-7; D is uncertain. V was cut by 5 bases and J by 2 bases, with 13 bases left in between. The germline V gene has CDR1 DFQATT and CDR2 SNEGSKA (reference sequence). CDR3 length: 13 residues. DNA for the CDR3: TGCAGTGCTCTGGGTCCTGAAACCTACGAGCAGTACTTC. Translation gives CSALGPETYEQYF.

J is TRBJ2-3 and V is TRBV5-8; TRBD2 matches at 9 bases. The CDR3 loop spans 15 amino acids. The V segment lost 1 base and the J segment 6 bases; nucleotides outside the gene matches: 6. The germline CDR1 and CDR2 sequences are SGHTS and YDEGEE. Written as DNA, the CDR3 is TGTGCCAGCAGCTTGCACGCGGGAGGGGTGGATACGCAGTATTTT. Amino acids: CASSLHAGGVDTQYF. The whole variable domain, filled in from reference TRBV5-8 and TRBJ2-3, reads EAGVTQSPTHLIKTRGQQATLRCSPISGHTSVYWYQQALGLGLQFLLWYDEGEERNRGNFPPRFSGRQFPNYSSELNVNALELEDSALYLCASSLHAGGVDTQYFGPGTRLTVL.

This sequence joins TRBV7-3 and TRBJ2-3; TRBD2 aligns across 9 bases. The V segment lost 5 bases and the J segment 2 bases; nucleotides outside the gene matches: 5. CDR1 is SGHTA, CDR2 FQGTGA, per germline. This CDR3 region has 15 residues. The CDR3 here is CASSQRLAATDTQYF. The CDR3 nucleotides are TGTGCCAGCAGCCAAAGACTAGCGGCCACAGATACGCAGTATTTT.

This chain joins TRBV2 and TRBJ2-3; 7 bases match TRBD1. Trimming cost V 3 bases and J 6 bases; bases outside gene matches: 6. Germline CDR1 reads SNHLY; CDR2 reads FYNNEI. The CDR3 contains 14 residues. The CDR3 DNA is TGTGCCAGCAGTGAGTTTGGCAGGGGGGATACGCAGTATTTT. Encoded protein: CASSEFGRGDTQYF. Together with reference TRBV2 and TRBJ2-3, the CDR3 gives the full variable domain: EPEVTQTPSHQVTQMGQEVILRCVPISNHLYFYWYRQILGQKVEFLVSFYNNEISEKSEIFDDQFSVERPDGSNFTLKIRSTKLEDSAMYFCASSEFGRGDTQYFGPGTRLTVL.

This clonotype appeared a few times. The chain links TRBV2 to TRBJ1-2; weak D call: TRBD1 (5 bases). V was clipped by 4 bases and J by 3 bases, with 9 bases between them. The CDR3 spans 13 residues. Per germline, CDR1 SNHLY and CDR2 FYNNEI. CDR3 sequence: CASSGDGHYGYTF. CDR3 sequence (DNA): TGTGCCAGCAGTGGGGACGGCCACTATGGCTACACCTTC.

Many counts were recorded for this clonotype. The chain combines TRBV6-2 or TRBV6-3 with TRBJ2-4, with TRBD2 matching over 11 bases. Germline CDR1 and CDR2: MNHEY and SVGEGT. With V trimmed by 5 bases and J by 0 bases, 9 bases remained unmatched. The CDR3 spans 18 residues. CDR3 coding DNA: TGTGCCAGCAGTCGCTCCGGGACTAGCGGACTAGCCAAAAACATTCAGTACTTC. Residues: CASSRSGTSGLAKNIQYF.

This clonotype was recorded many times. The chain employs TRBV28 and TRBJ1-6; no clear D gene. Between the trimmed V and J ends, which lost 5 bases and 6 bases, there was a span of 23 bases. Germline CDR1 MDHEN, CDR2 SYDVKM. There are 18 residues in the CDR3. In nucleotides, the CDR3 is TGTGCCAGCAGTCTTTATTGGTATCGGCAGATGATTAATTCACCCCTCCACTTT. Translating it yields CASSLYWYRQMINSPLHF.

This clonotype was seen only a few times. The V call is TRBV20-1, the J call TRBJ2-5, with TRBD2 matching over 7 bases. V lost 6 bases and J lost 4; bases outside the gene matches: 26. Germline V CDR1 and CDR2: DFQATT, SNEGSKA (reference sequence). The CDR3 contains 19 residues. In nucleotides, the CDR3 is TGCAGTGCGAACCCGACTCTAGATTTGTCGCTAGCGGTCTTAGAGACCCAGTACTTC. The encoded protein is CSANPTLDLSLAVLETQYF.

This clonotype was detected ten times or more. CDR3 in DNA: TGTGCCAGCAGCCTTCAGGGGGCGGACGGGGAGCTGTTTTTT. Its translation: CASSLQGADGELFF. V usage is TRBV11-2 and J usage is TRBJ2-2; 8 positions agree with TRBD1. Trimming removed 5 bases from V and 7 bases from J; junction bases left unmatched: 6. CDR1 is SGHAT and CDR2 is FQNNGV in the germline V gene. The CDR3 consists of 14 residues. The full variable domain, its missing parts supplied by reference TRBV11-2 and TRBJ2-2, is EAGVAQSPRYKIIEKRQSVAFWCNPISGHATLYWYQQILGQGPKLLIQFQNNGVVDDSQLPKDRFSAERLKGVDSTLKIQPAKLEDSAVYLCASSLQGADGELFFGEGSRLTVL.

The chain uses TRBV15 and TRBJ2-3; 9 bases agree with TRBD1. This CDR3 spans 16 amino acids. Germline CDR1 reads LNHNV; CDR2 reads YYDKDF (reference sequence). J lost 6 bases, V lost 3 bases, and 10 bases had no gene match. In nucleotides, the CDR3 is TGTGCCACCAGCAGCGACTCGAACAGGGGGCGGGATACGCAGTATTTT. Its translation is CATSSDSNRGRDTQYF.

This clonotype showed up just a few times. The rearrangement uses TRBV11-3 and TRBJ1-1; D is undetermined. CDR3 length: 13 amino acids. The V gene's germline CDR1 is SGHNT and CDR2 YENEEA. The V end was cut by 8 bases, the J end by 10 bases, with 20 bases between. CDR3 sequence (DNA): TGTGCCAGCGGCCCTAGAGGGCTCGTGTCAGCTTTCTTT. This encodes CASGPRGLVSAFF.